Listed below are T cell receptor beta chains from one sample, sequenced in a study of CD8 T cells in Susac syndrome. In TCRdb, the immunoSEQ multiplex PCR reads were re-called with MiXCR into one record per CDR3 protein. The data contain around 230,000 distinct CDR3 sequences, around 95% of them singletons. Sequencing was performed on CD4+ T cells from PBMCs. All receptors come from a human donor with multiple sclerosis. The CDR3 runs from the conserved cysteine through the conserved F or W. D genes are given only for firm matches. Expanded clones are given a class, and other clones once, few, many or no size at all.

D	size	V	J	DNA	CDR3
TRBD2	-	TRBV4-1	TRBJ2-1	TGCGCCAGCAGCCAAGACCCCGGGACTAGCGTCCGTGAGCAGTTCTTC	CASSQDPGTSVREQFF
-	-	TRBV30	TRBJ2-1	TGTGCCTGGAGAGGGGCCAATAAGGGTGAGCAGTTCTTC	CAWRGANKGEQFF
TRBD1	-	TRBV5-1	TRBJ2-7	TGCGCCAGCAGCTTCGAGGGGGCGCAGGAGCAGTACTTC	CASSFEGAQEQYF
-	-	TRBV29-1	TRBJ1-2	TGCAGCGCCGCTCGGGACGGGCGAGGGGACTATGGCTACACCTTC	CSAARDGRGDYGYTF
-	-	TRBV28	TRBJ1-1	TGTGCCAGCAGTTTAGTCCCAGGGACCACTGAAGCTTTCTTT	CASSLVPGTTEAFF
TRBD1	-	TRBV29-1	TRBJ2-7	TGCAGCGTTGTAAGAGACAGGGGCTACGAGCAGTACTTC	CSVVRDRGYEQYF
TRBD2	-	TRBV9	TRBJ2-7	TGTGCCAGCAGCCCCCGAAACCCAGCGGGGGAGCAGTACTTC	CASSPRNPAGEQYF
-	-	TRBV2	TRBJ2-1	TGTGCCAGCAGTGAAGCGCTTCTCGGTTTAGAGCAGTTCTTC	CASSEALLGLEQFF
TRBD2	-	TRBV27	TRBJ2-7	TGTGCCAGCAGTTTACCGGGGAGGGTGGACCAGTACTTC	CASSLPGRVDQYF
TRBD1	once	TRBV28	TRBJ2-7	TGTGCCAGCGCGGACAGGGGGATCTCCTACGAGCAGTACTTC	CASADRGISYEQYF
-	once	TRBV5-5	TRBJ2-1	TGTGCCAGCAGCTTGTTGGACTACAATGAGCAGTTCTTC	CASSLLDYNEQFF
TRBD2	-	TRBV20-1	TRBJ2-7	TGCAGTGCCAGAAGGGGCGGGAGGGCCGGCGAGCAGTACTTC	CSARRGGRAGEQYF
-	-	TRBV29-1	TRBJ1-2	TGCAGCGCTTCAGGCGATGGCTACACCTTC	CSASGDGYTF
-	-	TRBV3-1	TRBJ1-5	TGTGCCAGCAGCCAATCGACCCATCAGCCCCAGCATTTT	CASSQSTHQPQHF
TRBD1	-	TRBV29-1	TRBJ1-1	TGCAGCGGACAGGGGATCGGCCTGAAGACTGAAGCTTTCTTT	CSGQGIGLKTEAFF
TRBD1	-	TRBV12-3/TRBV12-4	TRBJ2-7	TGTGCCACCTCCTTCGACAGGGGCGAGCAGTACTTC	CATSFDRGEQYF
TRBD2	-	TRBV20-1	TRBJ2-1	TGCAGTGCTCACCCAACCAGCGGGAGCTTCCATGAGCAGTTCTTC	CSAHPTSGSFHEQFF
TRBD1	once	TRBV25-1	TRBJ1-1	TGTGCCAGCAGTGGGGCAGGGGGCGCATCGAAAGCTTTCTTT	CASSGAGGASKAFF
-	-	TRBV20-1	TRBJ2-3	TGCAGTGCTAGGCCGATAGATACGCAGTATTTT	CSARPIDTQYF
-	-	TRBV5-4	TRBJ1-2	TGTGCCAGCAGCTTGGCCGGGGGGGAGTACTATGGCTACACCTTC	CASSLAGGEYYGYTF
-	-	TRBV29-1	TRBJ2-3	TGCAGCGTAGACATCACCGGAGCCGGAGTGAGGGGCACGACAGATACGCAGTATTTT	CSVDITGAGVRGTTDTQYF
-	-	TRBV12-3/TRBV12-4	TRBJ1-5	TGTGCCAGCAGCCTCCGGGACTTCGCGGCCCAACCCCAGCATTTT	CASSLRDFAAQPQHF
-	-	TRBV11-1	TRBJ2-1	TGTGCCAGCAGCTTAGCATCAGCAGGGTATTTCCTACAGTTCTTC	CASSLASAGYFLQFF
TRBD1	-	TRBV20-1	TRBJ2-7	TGCAGTGCTGCGACAGGGGGGGCCTACGAGCAGTACTTC	CSAATGGAYEQYF
-	-	TRBV2	TRBJ2-2	TGTGCCAGCAGTGAAGGTGGGGGCAAGAACACCGGGGAGCTGTTTTTT	CASSEGGGKNTGELFF
-	-	TRBV5-4	TRBJ2-5	TGTGCCAGCAATATTCAGGGAAACCAAGAGACCCAGTACTTC	CASNIQGNQETQYF
-	-	TRBV27	TRBJ2-2	TGTGCCAGCGCTGAGGGGGAGGACACCGGGGAGCTGTTTTTT	CASAEGEDTGELFF
TRBD1	-	TRBV29-1	TRBJ2-1	TGCAGCGTAAAGACAGGGGGGAATGAGCAGTTCTTC	CSVKTGGNEQFF
-	-	TRBV7-3	TRBJ2-1	TGTGCCAGCAGCCCCCCGAACAATGAGCAGTTCTTC	CASSPPNNEQFF
TRBD2	-	TRBV6-1	TRBJ2-1	TGTGCCAGCAGGACCGCACTAGCGGGCCTCCTCTACAATGAGCAGTTCTTC	CASRTALAGLLYNEQFF
-	-	TRBV20-1	TRBJ2-5	TGCAGTGCTCTGAGACCGCCACAAGAGACCCAGTACTTC	CSALRPPQETQYF
-	-	TRBV30	TRBJ2-2	TGTGCCTGGACCTCCGGGTTCGGGGAGCTGTTTTTT	CAWTSGFGELFF
-	-	TRBV7-9	TRBJ2-7	TGTGCCAGCAGCGTACTTAGTCAGGGCAACGAGCAGTACTTC	CASSVLSQGNEQYF
-	-	TRBV3-1	TRBJ2-5	TGTGCCAGCAGCCAAGTAATAAAAGAGACCCAGTACTTC	CASSQVIKETQYF
TRBD1	few	TRBV3-1	TRBJ1-2	TGTGCCAGCAGTCGGGACAGGGGCGGCTACACCTTC	CASSRDRGGYTF
-	-	TRBV5-1	TRBJ1-2	TGCGCCAGCAGCCCCGGGGGGGGCGTAGGCTACACCTTC	CASSPGGGVGYTF
-	-	TRBV10-3	TRBJ2-3	TGTGCCATCGGTGGGCGGTACCAGACAGATACGCAGTATTTT	CAIGGRYQTDTQYF